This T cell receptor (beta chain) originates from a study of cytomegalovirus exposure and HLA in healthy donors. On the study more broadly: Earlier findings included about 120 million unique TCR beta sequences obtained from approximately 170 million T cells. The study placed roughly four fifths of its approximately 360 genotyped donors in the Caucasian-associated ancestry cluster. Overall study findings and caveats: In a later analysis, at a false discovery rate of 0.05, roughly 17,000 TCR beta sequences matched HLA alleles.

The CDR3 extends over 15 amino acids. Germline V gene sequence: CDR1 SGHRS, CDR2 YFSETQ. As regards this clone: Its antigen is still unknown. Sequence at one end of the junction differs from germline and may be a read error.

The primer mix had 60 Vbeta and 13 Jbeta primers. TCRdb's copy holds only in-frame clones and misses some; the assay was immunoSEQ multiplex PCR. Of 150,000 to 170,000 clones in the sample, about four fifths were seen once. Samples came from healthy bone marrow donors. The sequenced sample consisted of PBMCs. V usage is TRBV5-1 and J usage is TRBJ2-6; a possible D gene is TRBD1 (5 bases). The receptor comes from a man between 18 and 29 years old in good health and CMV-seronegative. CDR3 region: CASSFSRAGANGLTF. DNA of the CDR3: TGCGCCAGCAGCTTTTCACGGGCTGGGGCCAACGGCCTGACTTTC.